The 30 T cell receptor beta chains in this list originate from one sample, sequenced in a study of blood T cell repertoires in COVID-19. Some clones are missing from TCRdb's copy, which holds only in-frame ones; the method was immunoSEQ multiplex PCR. Counted here are around 250,000 clones, about 80% occurring once; the ten biggest clones make up about 3.4%. Sequencing used PBMCs or T cells enriched from blood (not recorded which). The receptors derive from a man aged 45-65 years who had recovered from COVID-19.

The CDR3 loop reads CASSMGQPDSPLHF. For the CDR3, the DNA is TGCGCCAGCAGCATGGGACAGCCGGATTCACCCCTCCACTTT. V is TRBV4-1 and J is TRBJ1-6, with TRBD1 matching 7 bases. The CDR3 spans 14 residues. V trimming: 5 bases; J trimming: 8 bases; junction bases outside the gene matches: 6. The germline V gene encodes CDR1 MGHRA and CDR2 YSYEKL.

This chain connects TRBV27 to TRBJ2-7; TRBD2 matches at 13 bases. This CDR3 spans 16 amino acids. The ends lost 8 bases at V and 0 bases at J; junction bases unmatched: 7. The germline gives CDR1 MNHEY, CDR2 SMNVEV (reference sequence). The CDR3 loop is CASSGLAGTRSYEQYF. DNA of the CDR3: TGTGCCAGCTCGGGACTAGCGGGGACGCGCTCCTACGAGCAGTACTTC.

The chain uses TRBV12-5 and TRBJ1-1; TRBD1 matches 7 bases. Germline CDR1 LGHNT, CDR2 FRNRAP. This CDR3 has 16 amino acids. The trim removed 10 bases at V and 3 bases at J, leaving 17 bases unmatched. The CDR3 sequence is CATLLEGAGADTEAFF. CDR3 DNA sequence: TGTGCTACCCTCCTCGAGGGGGCAGGGGCGGACACTGAAGCTTTCTTT. Combining the CDR3 with reference TRBV12-5 and TRBJ1-1 gives the whole variable domain DARVTQTPRHKVTEMGQEVTMRCQPILGHNTVFWYRQTMMQGLELLAYFRNRAPLDDSGMPKDRFSAEMPDATLATLKIQPSEPRDSAVYFCATLLEGAGADTEAFFGQGTRLTVV.

This chain joins TRBV2 and TRBJ1-2; a possible D gene is TRBD1 (6 bases). Trimming took 6 bases from V and 8 from J, leaving 19 bases between them. The CDR3 is 14 amino acids. Germline CDR1 reads SNHLY; CDR2 reads FYNNEI. CDR3 loop: CASSGAQGSGGYTF. The CDR3, as DNA: TGTGCCAGCAGCGGGGCCCAGGGGTCTGGCGGCTACACCTTC.

This clone was seen a few times. J is TRBJ2-1 and V is TRBV23-1, with D possibly matching TRBD2 (6 bases). TRBV23-1 is an ORF for which the function is uncertain. The CDR3 is 14 amino acids. The V and J ends lost 2 bases and 5 bases respectively, with 10 bases between them. CDR3 sequence (DNA): TGCGCCAGCAGTCAAGGGGGAGGCCACAATGAGCAGTTCTTC. It codes for CASSQGGGHNEQFF.

About this clone: The same CDR3 is also encoded by other DNA sequences in this sample. J is TRBJ2-7 and V is TRBV7-9, with a weak D call TRBD2 (5 bases). CDR3 length: 15 residues. V lost 1 base and J lost 1, with 11 bases in between. Per germline, CDR1 SEHNR and CDR2 FQNEAQ (reference sequence). Here the CDR3 DNA reads TGTGCCAGCAGCTTAGTGTCAGGAGGATCCTACGAGCAGTACTTC. As protein: CASSLVSGGSYEQYF.

This chain uses TRBV9 with TRBJ2-5; D is perhaps TRBD1 (6 bases). The CDR3 length is 13 residues. Germline values: CDR1 SGDLS, CDR2 YYNGEE. Trimming pared 3 bases from V and 2 bases from J, leaving 8 bases between. This CDR3 is CASSADSQETQYF. In nucleotides, the CDR3 is TGTGCCAGCAGCGCGGACAGTCAAGAGACCCAGTACTTC. Combining the CDR3 with reference TRBV9 and TRBJ2-5 gives the whole variable domain DSGVTQTPKHLITATGQRVTLRCSPRSGDLSVYWYQQSLDQGLQFLIQYYNGEERAKGNILERFSAQQFPDLHSELNLSSLELGDSALYFCASSADSQETQYFGPGTRLLVL.

V and J are TRBV6-5 and TRBJ2-7; TRBD2 aligns across 11 bases. CDR3 size: 14 residues. J lost 6 bases, V lost 2 bases, and 3 bases had no gene match. In germline, CDR1 is MNHEY, CDR2 SVGAGI. The CDR3 bases are TGTGCCAGCAGTTACACTAGCGGGAGATCCGAGCAGTACTTC. It codes for CASSYTSGRSEQYF.

The V and J genes are TRBV5-5 and TRBJ1-1; D remains unclear. The CDR3 sequence is 14 residues long. Germline lookup yields CDR1 SGHKS and CDR2 YYEKEE (reference sequence). Trimming stripped 2 bases from V and 0 bases from J, with 8 bases between. The CDR3 DNA is TGTGCCAGCAGCTTTGGTAGAATGAACACTGAAGCTTTCTTT. Protein sequence: CASSFGRMNTEAFF. The full variable domain, rest sourced from reference TRBV5-5 and TRBJ1-1, is DAGVTQSPTHLIKTRGQQVTLRCSPISGHKSVSWYQQVLGQGPQFIFQYYEKEERGRGNFPDRFSARQFPNYSSELNVNALLLGDSALYLCASSFGRMNTEAFFGQGTRLTVV.

The chain couples TRBV5-5 to TRBJ1-2; D remains ambiguous. V lost 0 bases and J 4 bases, leaving 10 bases between the germline ends. The CDR3 sequence is 14 residues long. Germline-derived CDR1 and CDR2 are SGHKS and YYEKEE (reference sequence). CDR3 loop: CASSLGHNIYGYTF. The CDR3 DNA reads TGTGCCAGCAGCTTGGGACACAATATCTATGGCTACACCTTC.

This chain joins TRBV24-1 and TRBJ2-1, with 8 nucleotides matching TRBD2. V dropped 5 bases and J dropped 3; count of bases not matched to a gene: 5. The CDR3 has 15 amino acids. The V gene's germline CDR1 is KGHDR and CDR2 SFDVKD. CDR3 protein: CATSVPSGRYNEQFF. DNA for the CDR3: TGTGCCACCAGTGTACCTAGCGGGCGCTACAATGAGCAGTTCTTC.

This clone was seen just once. J is TRBJ1-6 and V is TRBV6-4, with D possibly matching TRBD1 (5 bases). Per germline, CDR1 MRHNA and CDR2 SNTAGT. The V end was cut by 7 bases, the J end by 5 bases, with 18 bases between. The CDR3 is 16 residues long. CDR3: CASTLYDRPHNSPLHF. In nucleotides, the CDR3 is TGTGCCAGCACCCTGTACGACAGACCACATAATTCACCCCTCCACTTT.

The J gene is TRBJ2-1, the V gene TRBV9; 12 bases agree with TRBD2. V lost 1 base to trimming and J lost 9 bases; unmatched junction nucleotides: 8. From germline, CDR1 is SGDLS and CDR2 YYNGEE. This CDR3 comprises 16 residues. The CDR3 here is CASSVPSGGGLGEQFF. The CDR3 DNA sequence: TGTGCCAGCAGCGTACCTAGCGGGGGGGGCCTCGGTGAGCAGTTCTTC. Full variable domain (missing parts from reference TRBV9 and TRBJ2-1): DSGVTQTPKHLITATGQRVTLRCSPRSGDLSVYWYQQSLDQGLQFLIQYYNGEERAKGNILERFSAQQFPDLHSELNLSSLELGDSALYFCASSVPSGGGLGEQFFGPGTRLTVL.

V usage is TRBV6-6 and J usage is TRBJ2-7; D is perhaps TRBD2 (6 bases). Looked up from germline, CDR1 is MNHNY and CDR2 is SVGAGI (reference sequence). The V and J ends lost 6 bases and 1 base respectively, with 13 bases between them. CDR3 length equals 14 residues. The CDR3 DNA sequence: TGTGCCAGCAGGGCGGGGCCACTTTCCTACGAGCAGTACTTC. Its protein is CASRAGPLSYEQYF.

This clone was detected once. The V gene is TRBV11-3, the J gene TRBJ2-7; D not resolved. V lost 0 bases, J lost 3 bases, and 3 bases lay in between. Looked up from germline, CDR1 is SGHNT and CDR2 is YENEEA. The CDR3 runs 12 residues. CDR3 nucleotides: TGTGCCAGCAGCTTAGATTACTACGAGCAGTACTTC. Translated: CASSLDYYEQYF.

This sequence joins TRBV11-2 and TRBJ1-1; 8 nucleotides align to TRBD1. This CDR3 region has 15 residues. J lost 5 bases, V lost 6 bases, and 11 bases had no gene match. Per germline, CDR1 SGHAT and CDR2 FQNNGV. CDR3 nucleotide sequence: TGTGCCAGCAGGTCACAGGGGGTCGTGGGAACTGAAGCTTTCTTT. Amino acid sequence: CASRSQGVVGTEAFF.

The V call is TRBV7-3, the J call TRBJ2-7, with 11 bases that match TRBD2. V lost 5 bases and J lost 2; bases outside the gene matches: 5. This CDR3 spans 15 amino acids. Germline V CDR1 and CDR2: SGHTA, FQGTGA. The CDR3 loop is CASSPGLAGAYEQYF. Written as DNA, the CDR3 is TGTGCCAGCAGCCCTGGACTAGCGGGCGCCTACGAGCAGTACTTC. Using reference TRBV7-3 and TRBJ2-7 for the parts outside the CDR3, the full variable domain is GAGVSQTPSNKVTEKGKYVELRCDPISGHTALYWYRQSLGQGPEFLIYFQGTGAADDSGLPNDRFFAVRPEGSVSTLKIQRTERGDSAVYLCASSPGLAGAYEQYFGPGTRLTVT.

V and J are TRBV5-6 and TRBJ2-3; TRBD2 agrees at 9 bases. V lost 4 bases and J lost 4; bases outside the gene matches: 1. Germline CDR1 reads SGHDT; CDR2 reads YYEEEE. The CDR3 has 13 residues. The CDR3 nucleotides are TGTGCCAGCAGCGCGGGGGGGGCAGATACGCAGTATTTT. It codes for CASSAGGADTQYF.

The chain recombines TRBV21-1 with TRBJ2-7; the table's D call, TRBD2, has no DNA check behind it. TRBV21-1 constitutes a pseudogene. This CDR3 contains 10 residues. In DNA form, the CDR3 reads TGTGCCAGCAGCCGGACTAGCGGGTTATTC. Translated: CASSRTSGLF.

The chain has TRBV19 and TRBJ1-1, with 8 positions matching TRBD1. J lost 4 bases, V lost 6 bases, and 10 bases had no gene match. The CDR3 is made up of 15 amino acids. Germline CDR1 and CDR2: LNHDA and SQIVND (reference sequence). The DNA for the CDR3 is TGTGCCAGTAGGTCCGGGACAGGACGTGGCACTGAAGCTTTCTTT. Its translation is CASRSGTGRGTEAFF.

CDR3 sequence: CASSLDWGGVSYNEQFF. The CDR3 DNA reads TGTGCCAGCAGCTTAGATTGGGGGGGGGTCTCCTACAATGAGCAGTTCTTC. The V gene is TRBV11-2, the J gene TRBJ2-1; TRBD2 matches at 7 bases. The CDR3 length is 17 residues. The V gene's germline CDR1 is SGHAT and CDR2 FQNNGV. Trimming removed 0 bases from V and 0 bases from J; junction bases left unmatched: 5.

The chain has TRBV24-1 and TRBJ2-1; D perhaps matches TRBD1 (5 bases). The length of the CDR3 is 16 residues. Germline V gene lookup returns CDR1 KGHDR and CDR2 SFDVKD. Deletions cut 4 bases from V and 7 bases from J, with 19 bases between. DNA for the CDR3: TGTGCCACCAGTGACCCTTGGCAGGGTCGGGTAAATGAGCAGTTCTTC. Translating gives CATSDPWQGRVNEQFF.

This chain connects TRBV19 to TRBJ1-5, with D tentatively TRBD1 (6 bases). The V end lost 9 bases, the J end lost 6 bases, and 18 bases lay between the germline ends. This CDR3 contains 14 residues. From germline, CDR1 is LNHDA and CDR2 SQIVND (reference sequence). The CDR3 protein is CASSRGARGQPQHF. The CDR3 nucleotides are TGTGCCAGCTCCCGGGGGGCAAGGGGTCAGCCCCAGCATTTT.

A single count supports this clone. The sample holds other DNA sequences that translate to the same CDR3. The chain is built from TRBV20-1 and TRBJ2-5; D is unresolved. There are 11 residues in the CDR3. The V and J ends lost 2 bases and 5 bases respectively, with 6 bases between them. Germline lookup yields CDR1 DFQATT and CDR2 SNEGSKA (reference sequence). As DNA, the CDR3 is TGCAGTGCTAGACCCGGGGAGACCCAGTACTTC. Its translation: CSARPGETQYF.

The chain joins TRBV5-4 to TRBJ2-7, with a possible D match to TRBD2 (7 bases). CDR1 SGHNT and CDR2 YYREEE come from the germline V gene (reference sequence). V shed 3 bases and J shed 5 bases, with 15 bases lying between them. This CDR3 region has 14 residues. This CDR3 reads CASSSRGGTDEQYF. The DNA of the CDR3 is TGTGCCAGCAGCTCTAGGGGGGGGACGGACGAGCAGTACTTC.

CDR3 DNA: TGTGCTAGTGGTTTGGTACTCGGGACAGGCCCGGGGCTAGAGCAGTACTTC. This encodes CASGLVLGTGPGLEQYF. The rearrangement uses TRBV12-5 and TRBJ2-7; TRBD1 matches 8 bases. The germline V gene encodes CDR1 LGHNT and CDR2 FRNRAP. This CDR3 spans 17 amino acids. V gave up 0 bases and J gave up 7 bases; unmatched junction bases: 14.

This chain uses TRBV2 with TRBJ1-2; D is ambiguous. Trimming stripped 4 bases from V and 8 bases from J, with 11 bases between. The germline V gene encodes CDR1 SNHLY and CDR2 FYNNEI. CDR3 length: 12 amino acids. DNA of the CDR3: TGTGCCAGCAGTGTCCTCGATCGGGGCTACACCTTC. Translated: CASSVLDRGYTF.

The chain is built from TRBV10-3 and TRBJ2-7, with D tentatively TRBD2 (6 bases). The germline V and J ends were trimmed by 6 bases and 3 bases, with 15 bases remaining between them. Per germline, CDR1 ENHRY and CDR2 SYGVKD. The length of the CDR3 is 14 residues. In DNA, the CDR3 is TGTGCCATCAGGGGGGGTAGTACCCGCTACGAGCAGTACTTC. Translated: CAIRGGSTRYEQYF.

The rearrangement uses TRBV7-3 and TRBJ2-3; TRBD2 agrees at 8 bases. Trimming removed 4 bases from V and 4 bases from J; junction bases left unmatched: 7. The germline gives CDR1 SGHTA, CDR2 FQGTGA. The CDR3 totals 15 residues. The CDR3: CASSYDGGAADTQYF. The CDR3 nucleotides read TGTGCCAGCAGCTATGACGGGGGGGCAGCAGATACGCAGTATTTT.

This clone turned up a few times. The gene calls are TRBV18 and TRBJ1-5; 8 positions match TRBD1. Per germline, CDR1 KGHSH and CDR2 LQKENI. CDR3 length: 16 amino acids. V shed 0 bases and J 6 bases; nucleotides not matched to a gene: 7. DNA of the CDR3: TGTGCCAGCTCACCACCGATGGGGACAGGTGGTCAGCCCCAGCATTTT. Residues: CASSPPMGTGGQPQHF.